The 30 T cell receptor beta chains presented below share a single source sample, sequenced in a study of patients and donors after allogeneic stem cell transplantation. TCRdb reanalysed the RT-PCR reads using MiXCR and keeps one entry per CDR3 protein. The data show about a million distinct CDR3 sequences, about a sixth seen once. The material sequenced was blood, either unsorted or a sorted T cell fraction (not recorded which). Every receptor here comes from a human donor who was either an allogeneic HSCT recipient or a stem cell or donor lymphocyte infusion donor (not recorded which). It is not recorded whose cells these are; they may come from a transplant donor.

This clonotype was detected only a few times. This chain links TRBV20-1 with TRBJ2-5, with 8 bases that match TRBD2. V shed 3 bases and J 4 bases; nucleotides not matched to a gene: 7. Germline V gene lookup returns CDR1 DFQATT and CDR2 SNEGSKA (reference sequence). The CDR3 consists of 14 residues. The CDR3 is CSARVTSAGETQYF. CDR3 sequence (DNA): TGCAGTGCTAGGGTGACTAGCGCCGGAGAGACCCAGTACTTC.

The J gene is TRBJ2-7, the V gene TRBV10-3; D uncertain. Trimming removed 0 bases from V and 6 bases from J, with 3 bases in between. The germline V gene encodes CDR1 ENHRY and CDR2 SYGVKD. The CDR3 covers 11 residues. CDR3 region: CAISESTEQYF. As DNA, the CDR3 is TGTGCCATCAGTGAGTCGACCGAGCAGTACTTC.

Notes on this clonotype: The conserved phenylalanine or tryptophan is not found at the CDR3 terminus, so this likely reflects a read error. The V and J genes are TRBV2 and TRBJ1-5; D ambiguous. The germline V gene has CDR1 SNHLY and CDR2 FYNNEI. The CDR3 is 13 residues long. V lost 8 bases to trimming and J lost 6 bases, with 14 bases between them. Here the CDR3 DNA reads TGTGCCAGCCAACTAGAGGGAGGTCAGCCCCAGCATTCT. Translation gives CASQLEGGQPQHS.

V is TRBV12-3 or TRBV12-4 and J is TRBJ2-7; D is tentatively TRBD1 or TRBD2 (5 bases each). This CDR3 is built from 16 residues. Trimming removed 6 bases at V and 0 bases at J, with 18 bases between. As DNA, the CDR3 is TGTGCCAGCAGCCCAACCGGGACGGAAGTCTCCTACGAGCAGTACTTC. The encoded protein is CASSPTGTEVSYEQYF.

The chain joins TRBV29-1 to TRBJ1-2; D may be TRBD1 (6 bases). The V and J ends lost 3 bases and 2 bases respectively, with 10 bases between them. The CDR3 extends over 13 amino acids. Germline V gene data show CDR1 as SQVTM and CDR2 as ANQGSEA. DNA for the CDR3: TGCAGCGTTGAGGGCAGGGGCAACTATGGCTACACCTTC. Translated, it gives CSVEGRGNYGYTF.

The chain carries TRBV3-1 and TRBJ2-5; 7 bases align to TRBD2. Per germline, CDR1 LGHDT and CDR2 YNNKEL (reference sequence). The V and J ends lost 4 bases and 2 bases, in that order; junction bases with no gene match: 4. This CDR3 is built from 14 residues. CDR3 sequence reads: CASSLERGQETQYF. CDR3 DNA sequence: TGTGCCAGCAGCCTCGAGCGGGGTCAAGAGACCCAGTACTTC.

This clonotype was recorded a few times. The V call is TRBV15, the J call TRBJ1-4; TRBD1 matches 7 bases. The germline gives CDR1 LNHNV, CDR2 YYDKDF (reference sequence). CDR3 size: 16 residues. The ends lost 0 bases at V and 4 bases at J; junction bases unmatched: 5. The chain's CDR3 is CATSRDLGTVNEKLFF. Here the CDR3 DNA reads TGTGCCACCAGCAGAGATCTTGGGACAGTTAATGAAAAACTGTTTTTT.

This clonotype has only a few counts. V gene TRBV20-1 combines with J gene TRBJ2-5, with TRBD2 matching 12 bases. J was trimmed by 1 base and V by 6 bases; bases with no gene match: 6. This CDR3 is built from 15 residues. CDR1 and CDR2 (germline): DFQATT, SNEGSKA (reference sequence). The CDR3 coding sequence is TGCAGTGCGGTACTAGCGGGGGGCCTCCAAGAGACCCAGTACTTC. Translation: CSAVLAGGLQETQYF.

CDR3 nucleotides: TGCAGTGCTAGGAACACCGGGGAGCTGTTTTTT. Translating it yields CSARNTGELFF. This sequence joins TRBV20-1 and TRBJ2-2; D ambiguous. The CDR3 runs to 11 residues. Germline V gene lookup returns CDR1 DFQATT and CDR2 SNEGSKA (reference sequence). The germline V and J ends were trimmed by 3 bases and 1 base, with 0 bases remaining between them.

This clonotype was seen only a few times. The rearrangement uses TRBV10-3 and TRBJ2-7, with TRBD1 as a possible D gene (6 bases). The CDR3 runs to 15 residues. CDR1 is ENHRY and CDR2 is SYGVKD in the germline V gene. Trimming stripped 2 bases from V and 2 bases from J, with 13 bases between. CDR3 region: CAISETTGQTYEQYF. For the CDR3, the DNA is TGTGCCATCAGTGAGACCACTGGACAGACCTACGAGCAGTACTTC.

The sample holds a few counts of this clonotype. V gene TRBV20-1 combines with J gene TRBJ2-3; possible D gene TRBD1, 6 bases. CDR3 length: 14 residues. CDR1 and CDR2 (germline): DFQATT, SNEGSKA (reference sequence). CDR3 sequence: CSLRGRAKADTQYF. In nucleotides, the CDR3 is TGCAGCCTCAGGGGCCGTGCCAAGGCAGATACGCAGTATTTT.

The chain employs TRBV5-1 and TRBJ2-3; unclear D gene. The CDR3 contains 15 residues. V dropped 0 bases and J dropped 6 bases, with 14 bases sitting between them. CDR1 is SGHRS and CDR2 is YFSETQ in the germline V gene. The CDR3 sequence is CASSLEIAVGDTQYF. The DNA of the CDR3 is TGCGCCAGCAGCTTGGAGATTGCGGTGGGCGATACGCAGTATTTT.

Many counts were recorded for this clonotype. V and J are TRBV4-1 and TRBJ2-6; D uncertain. The germline gives CDR1 MGHRA, CDR2 YSYEKL. V lost 4 bases, J lost 0 bases, and 10 bases lay in between. The CDR3 has 16 amino acids. CDR3 DNA sequence: TGCGCCAGCAGCCCAAACATGAACTCTGGGGCCAACGTCCTGACTTTC. Protein sequence: CASSPNMNSGANVLTF.

This chain joins TRBV6-1 and TRBJ2-1; the D is unclear. Per germline, CDR1 MNHNS and CDR2 SASEGT. CDR3 length: 13 residues. V shed 6 bases and J shed 6 bases, with 12 bases lying between them. CDR3 residues: CASSPESSNEQFF. For the CDR3, the DNA is TGTGCCAGCAGCCCAGAAAGTAGCAATGAGCAGTTCTTC.

This clonotype was counted a few times. The rearrangement joins TRBV6-2 or TRBV6-3 to TRBJ2-5; D unresolved. The CDR3 runs 16 residues. The germline V and J ends were trimmed by 5 bases and 4 bases, with 20 bases remaining between them. Germline V gives CDR1 MNHEY, CDR2 SVGEGT. The CDR3 DNA reads TGTGCCAGCAGTACTCGACCCCCCGGAGATGCAGAGACCCAGTACTTC. It specifies CASSTRPPGDAETQYF.

The chain recombines TRBV20-1 with TRBJ2-5, with no clear D. Germline lookup yields CDR1 DFQATT and CDR2 SNEGSKA (reference sequence). The CDR3 is 12 amino acids. The V end lost 3 bases, the J end lost 5 bases, and 10 bases lay between the germline ends. The CDR3 reads CSASQTRETQYF. CDR3 coding DNA: TGCAGTGCTAGCCAGACAAGGGAGACCCAGTACTTC.

This clonotype was seen more than once but under ten times. The chain employs TRBV5-1 and TRBJ2-5; TRBD1 might be the D (6 bases). There are 14 residues in the CDR3. CDR1 SGHRS and CDR2 YFSETQ come from the germline V gene. Trimming stripped 1 base from V and 3 bases from J, with 10 bases between. CDR3 DNA: TGCGCCAGCAGCTTGCAGACAGGAAAAGAGACCCAGTACTTC. Residues: CASSLQTGKETQYF.

V and J are TRBV10-3 and TRBJ2-3; 9 bases are shared with TRBD2. The V segment lost 5 bases and the J segment 3 bases; nucleotides outside the gene matches: 9. Germline CDR1 and CDR2: ENHRY and SYGVKD. This CDR3 region has 16 residues. The CDR3 spells CAISRTLAGATDTQYF. The CDR3 DNA sequence: TGTGCCATCAGTAGAACTTTAGCGGGGGCGACAGATACGCAGTATTTT.

The chain combines TRBV6-5 with TRBJ2-3; 9 bases align to TRBD2. This CDR3 has 15 amino acids. Germline loops: CDR1 MNHEY, CDR2 SVGAGI. J lost 0 bases, V lost 3 bases, and 1 base had no gene match. The CDR3 DNA reads TGTGCCAGCAGTTATCTAGCGGGAAGCACAGATACGCAGTATTTT. Residues: CASSYLAGSTDTQYF.

The table lists this clonotype with a few counts. The chain carries TRBV21-1 and TRBJ2-3; the table gives TRBD1 as D, unverified against the DNA. TRBV21-1 is annotated as a pseudogene. The length of the CDR3 is 17 residues. This CDR3 reads CASSTRSSVPPTDTQYF. In DNA, the CDR3 is TGTGCCAGCAGCACCCGATCGTCGGTCCCACCAACAGATACGCAGTATTTT.

CDR3 residues: CASSSGFSDNQPQHF. CDR3 bases: TGCGCCAGCAGCTCCGGGTTTTCGGACAATCAGCCCCAGCATTTT. This chain uses TRBV5-1 with TRBJ1-5, with unresolved D. The V gene lost 3 bases and the J gene lost 3 bases, with 13 bases spanning the gap. In germline, CDR1 is SGHRS, CDR2 YFSETQ. The CDR3 loop spans 15 amino acids.

The rearrangement links TRBV5-1 to TRBJ2-5; possible D gene TRBD2, 5 bases. The CDR3 is 15 amino acids. Trimming pared 0 bases from V and 4 bases from J, leaving 13 bases between. Germline V gene lookup returns CDR1 SGHRS and CDR2 YFSETQ. The CDR3 sequence is CASSLVDGSGETQYF. CDR3 sequence (DNA): TGCGCCAGCAGCTTGGTTGATGGGAGCGGAGAGACCCAGTACTTC. The full variable domain, in which reference TRBV5-1 and TRBJ2-5 provide the parts outside the CDR3, is KAGVTQTPRYLIKTRGQQVTLSCSPISGHRSVSWYQQTPGQGLQFLFEYFSETQRNKGNFPGRFSGRQFSNSRSEMNVSTLELGDSALYLCASSLVDGSGETQYFGPGTRLLVL.

As for this clonotype: An end of the junction differs from the germline gene, which may be a read error. The chain uses TRBV4-3 and TRBJ2-2, with unresolved D. The V gene's germline CDR1 is LGHNA and CDR2 YSLEER. CDR3 length: 14 amino acids. For the CDR3, the DNA is TGCGCCAGCACCCAAGATAAAGGAACCGGGGAGCTGTTTTTT. Translation: CASTQDKGTGELFF.

This clonotype was seen a few times. This chain uses TRBV9 with TRBJ1-1; D remains ambiguous. CDR3 length: 14 residues. V was cut by 3 bases and J by 0 bases, with 9 bases left in between. Germline-derived CDR1 and CDR2 are SGDLS and YYNGEE. Here the CDR3 reads CASSERPMNTEAFF. The CDR3 coding sequence is TGTGCCAGCAGCGAACGGCCTATGAACACTGAAGCTTTCTTT.

This clonotype was counted between two and nine times. This chain links TRBV20-1 with TRBJ1-5; weak D call: TRBD1 (6 bases). The length of the CDR3 is 14 residues. The germline gives CDR1 DFQATT, CDR2 SNEGSKA (reference sequence). The V end was cut by 4 bases, the J end by 6 bases, with 16 bases between. DNA for the CDR3: TGCAGTGCTACAACAGGGATTAATAGTCAGCCCCAGCATTTT. It encodes CSATTGINSQPQHF.

The gene calls are TRBV12-3 or TRBV12-4 and TRBJ2-3, with 8 bases aligning to TRBD2. The trim removed 8 bases at V and 7 bases at J, leaving 11 bases unmatched. The CDR3 is 14 amino acids. In nucleotides, the CDR3 is TGTGCCAGCCGTAAGCGGGAGCGCACGAATACGCAGTATTTT. This translates into CASRKRERTNTQYF.

V gene TRBV12-3 or TRBV12-4 combines with J gene TRBJ1-1; no clear D gene. This CDR3 is 15 amino acids long. The V gene lost 3 bases and the J gene lost 3 bases, with 14 bases spanning the gap. The CDR3 DNA follows: TGTGCCAGCAGTTTGAGAGGGAGCGGGTACACTGAAGCTTTCTTT. Its translation: CASSLRGSGYTEAFF.

This clonotype came up once. The V call is TRBV20-1, the J call TRBJ2-7; D not certain. The CDR3 has 15 amino acids. Germline V gives CDR1 DFQATT, CDR2 SNEGSKA (reference sequence). Trimming shortened V by 3 bases and J by 0 bases, and 15 bases separated the two germline ends. The CDR3 nucleotides read TGCAGTGCTAGCCTCGTGGGTGCGAGCTCCTACGAGCAGTACTTC. Translated: CSASLVGASSYEQYF.

This clonotype came up once. The CDR3 sequence is CASGWSGYTF. DNA for the CDR3: TGTGCCAGCGGGTGGAGTGGCTACACCTTC. The rearrangement joins TRBV28 to TRBJ1-2, with D uncertain. Germline CDR1 reads MDHEN; CDR2 reads SYDVKM. The V gene lost 8 bases and the J gene lost 7 bases, with 8 bases spanning the gap. CDR3 length: 10 residues.

This clonotype came up a few times. The chain carries TRBV20-1 and TRBJ1-2, with D possibly TRBD1 on 5 matching bases. From germline, CDR1 is DFQATT and CDR2 SNEGSKA (reference sequence). This CDR3 region has 15 residues. V dropped 0 bases and J dropped 0 bases, with 11 bases sitting between them. CDR3 coding DNA: TGCAGTGCTAGAGATCCGGGGGGAGCTAACTATGGCTACACCTTC. Translation: CSARDPGGANYGYTF.